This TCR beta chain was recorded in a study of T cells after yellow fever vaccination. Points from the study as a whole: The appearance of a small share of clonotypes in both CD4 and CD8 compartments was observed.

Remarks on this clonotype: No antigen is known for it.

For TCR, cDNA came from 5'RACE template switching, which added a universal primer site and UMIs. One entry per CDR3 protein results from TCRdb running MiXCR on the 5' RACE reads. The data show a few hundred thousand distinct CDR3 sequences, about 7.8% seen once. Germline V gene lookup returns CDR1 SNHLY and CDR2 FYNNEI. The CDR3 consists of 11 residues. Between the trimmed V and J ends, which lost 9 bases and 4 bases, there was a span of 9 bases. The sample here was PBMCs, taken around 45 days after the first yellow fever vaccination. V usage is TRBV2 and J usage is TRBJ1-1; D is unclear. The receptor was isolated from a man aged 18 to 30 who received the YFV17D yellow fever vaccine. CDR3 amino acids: CASGKGTEAFF. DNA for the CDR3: TGTGCCAGTGGGAAAGGCACTGAAGCTTTCTTT.